One and the same sample provided the 3 T cell receptor beta chains below, sequenced in a study of blood T cells in healthy people across ages. Alongside a J-beta primer mix, a sample-barcoded 5' primer served in a second PCR lasting about 7 to 11 cycles. TCRdb reprocessed the 5' RACE reads with MiXCR, giving one entry per CDR3 protein. The repertoire includes over 600,000 distinct CDR3 sequences, around 41% of them detected once, and 30% sits in the top ten. The source material was blood. All receptors derive from an elderly man in good health.

This rearrangement joins TRBV24-1 to TRBJ2-1; D call uncertain. The CDR3 spans 15 residues. V was trimmed by 3 bases and J by 0 bases, leaving 8 bases between them. CDR1 is KGHDR, CDR2 SFDVKD, per germline. In nucleotides, the CDR3 is TGTGCCACCAGTGATGGGCGGCTCTCCTACAATGAGCAGTTCTTC. Its protein is CATSDGRLSYNEQFF.

The chain employs TRBV5-1 and TRBJ2-5; D is undetermined. CDR1 is SGHRS, CDR2 YFSETQ, per germline. The CDR3 is 16 amino acids. Trimming pared 0 bases from V and 2 bases from J, leaving 14 bases between. The CDR3 DNA is TGCGCCAGCAGCTTGGTGGCAGTTGAGACTCAAGAGACCCAGTACTTC. Translation gives CASSLVAVETQETQYF.

This clonotype was seen a few times. This chain uses TRBV28 with TRBJ2-6; TRBD1 agrees at 9 bases. The ends lost 6 bases at V and 0 bases at J; junction bases unmatched: 12. The CDR3 is 19 amino acids. Germline CDR1 is MDHEN and CDR2 is SYDVKM. As DNA, the CDR3 is TGTGCCAGCAGGGGACAACAGGGGGCTCACCTCTCTGGGGCCAACGTCCTGACTTTC. Translating gives CASRGQQGAHLSGANVLTF.